The next 30 T cell receptor beta chains were all read from a single sample in a study of blood T cell repertoires in COVID-19 (dated by TCRdb to 2018 to 2021). Library creation used the immunoSEQ multiplex PCR assay. TCRdb limited this immuneACCESS table to in-frame rearrangements with V and J called. A share of clones is missing; checked studies link under half to unresolved V genes, and the rest is unexplained. Within this sample are about 250,000 clones, with approximately 86% of them counted one time only. Jointly, the top ten make up under 2% of the sample. Sequencing used peripheral blood. Receptors originate from a woman aged 55-69 years who had recovered from COVID-19.

The CDR3 region has the DNA TGTGCCAGCAGCCCCCGAAACAGGGGACTTGGATACACTGAAGCTTTCTTT. The encoded protein is CASSPRNRGLGYTEAFF. The chain couples TRBV7-3 to TRBJ1-1, with 7 positions matching TRBD1. The CDR3 extends over 17 amino acids. The trim removed 5 bases at V and 3 bases at J, leaving 15 bases unmatched. Germline V lookup: CDR1 SGHTA, CDR2 FQGTGA.

This clone was seen once. V is TRBV5-1 and J is TRBJ2-5, with TRBD1 matching 7 bases. The V gene end was trimmed by 7 bases and the J gene end by 5 bases; junction bases not matched to a gene: 17. Germline loops: CDR1 SGHRS, CDR2 YFSETQ. CDR3 size: 16 residues. The chain's CDR3 is CASSKADTGVPETQYF. CDR3 nucleotide sequence: TGCGCCAGCTCGAAGGCAGACACAGGGGTCCCGGAGACCCAGTACTTC.

This chain links TRBV10-3 with TRBJ2-5; 12 nucleotides match TRBD2. The CDR3 consists of 14 residues. Trimming cost V 5 bases and J 4 bases; bases outside gene matches: 2. The germline CDR1 and CDR2 sequences are ENHRY and SYGVKD. CDR3 protein: CAISSSGGVETQYF. In DNA form, the CDR3 reads TGTGCCATCAGTTCTAGCGGGGGGGTAGAGACCCAGTACTTC.

V usage is TRBV7-9 and J usage is TRBJ2-1; 9 bases match TRBD1. Unmatched junction bases numbered 18, after V lost 5 bases and J lost 4 bases. CDR1 SEHNR and CDR2 FQNEAQ come from the germline V gene (reference sequence). CDR3 length: 19 residues. CDR3 region: CASSLIGPSRDRVYNEQFF. The CDR3 DNA is TGTGCCAGCAGCCTTATCGGCCCTTCCCGGGACAGGGTGTACAATGAGCAGTTCTTC.

This chain uses TRBV23-1 with TRBJ1-5; possibly TRBD1 for D (6 bases). TRBV23-1 falls under the ORF class, with uncertain function. V was shortened by 2 bases and J by 3 bases, with 29 bases between the two germline ends. The length of the CDR3 is 21 residues. As DNA, the CDR3 is TGCGCCAGCAGTCAAAGATCTTGGCCCGAACCCGGACAGTCTCACAATCAGCCCCAGCATTTT. This translates into CASSQRSWPEPGQSHNQPQHF.

The chain employs TRBV2 and TRBJ1-1; tentatively, D is TRBD1 (6 bases). CDR3 length equals 15 residues. Germline lookup yields CDR1 SNHLY and CDR2 FYNNEI. V was cut by 3 bases and J by 2 bases, with 13 bases left in between. CDR3 bases: TGTGCCAGCAGTGAGAGACAGGTCCCCAACACTGAAGCTTTCTTT. Residues: CASSERQVPNTEAFF.

The rearrangement links TRBV9 to TRBJ2-3, with D perhaps matching TRBD1 (6 bases). Germline V gives CDR1 SGDLS, CDR2 YYNGEE. V lost 3 bases, J lost 6 bases, and 14 bases lay in between. This CDR3 has 14 amino acids. The CDR3 spells CASSETGLADTQYF. In DNA form, the CDR3 reads TGTGCCAGCAGCGAGACAGGCCTAGCTGATACGCAGTATTTT.

The chain combines TRBV10-3 with TRBJ2-3; TRBD2 might be the D (7 bases). The V and J ends lost 8 bases and 3 bases respectively, with 15 bases between them. The CDR3 consists of 14 residues. Germline V gene sequence: CDR1 ENHRY, CDR2 SYGVKD. As DNA, the CDR3 is TGTGCCATCTCTGGGGAGGGGGTAACAGATACGCAGTATTTT. The encoded protein is CAISGEGVTDTQYF.

The table lists this clone with a count of one. The V call is TRBV28, the J call TRBJ1-2; D gene uncertain. The CDR3 is made up of 16 amino acids. V lost 4 bases and J lost 0, with 15 bases in between. The germline V gene encodes CDR1 MDHEN and CDR2 SYDVKM. CDR3 sequence reads: CASSSTEGSANYGYTF. In DNA form, the CDR3 reads TGTGCCAGCAGTTCCACCGAAGGGAGCGCTAACTATGGCTACACCTTC.

The chain employs TRBV4-1 and TRBJ1-2; a weak D match, TRBD1 (6 bases). The CDR3 is made up of 17 amino acids. Germline CDR1 MGHRA, CDR2 YSYEKL. V lost 2 bases to trimming and J lost 4 bases, with 20 bases between them. The CDR3 sequence: CASSQQPLADSPYGYTF. CDR3 in DNA: TGCGCCAGCAGCCAACAACCACTTGCGGACAGTCCCTATGGCTACACCTTC.

Note on this clone: One end of the junction varies from germline; a read error may be responsible. J is TRBJ2-7 and V is TRBV3-1 (or the pseudogene TRBV3-2); 8 bases match TRBD1. Germline V lookup: CDR1 LGHDT, CDR2 YNNKEL (reference sequence). This CDR3 contains 12 residues. CDR3 region: CASSKDRATVNF. The CDR3 nucleotides read TGTGCCAGCAGCAAGGACAGGGCCACCGTTAACTTC.

The chain employs TRBV2 and TRBJ2-1; a weak D match, TRBD1 (6 bases). V lost 8 bases and J lost 7, with 21 bases in between. This CDR3 has 15 amino acids. Germline loops: CDR1 SNHLY, CDR2 FYNNEI. CDR3 nucleotide sequence: TGTGCCAGCTCAGTGGACCCAAATAGGGGGAATGAGCAGTTCTTC. It specifies CASSVDPNRGNEQFF.

This clone was seen only once. The V gene is TRBV15, the J gene TRBJ2-2, with 9 bases matching TRBD1. Germline V gives CDR1 LNHNV, CDR2 YYDKDF (reference sequence). With V trimmed by 1 base and J by 0 bases, 6 bases remained unmatched. The CDR3 contains 18 residues. CDR3 amino acids: CATSRGPGQGTNTGELFF. The DNA for the CDR3 is TGTGCCACCAGCAGAGGGCCGGGACAGGGAACGAACACCGGGGAGCTGTTTTTT.

This clone occurred once. The chain joins TRBV5-1 to TRBJ1-3; D gene ambiguous. The CDR3 contains 15 residues. Germline CDR1 and CDR2: SGHRS and YFSETQ. V shed 0 bases and J shed 0 bases, with 7 bases lying between them. For the CDR3, the DNA is TGCGCCAGCAGCTTGGCGCCAGGCTCTGGAAACACCATATATTTT. Translating it yields CASSLAPGSGNTIYF.

The V call is TRBV7-3, the J call TRBJ2-5, with D tentatively TRBD1 (6 bases). Germline-derived CDR1 and CDR2 are SGHTA and FQGTGA. The ends were cut back, 5 bases at V and 2 bases at J, with 9 bases in the middle. The CDR3 is made up of 13 amino acids. The CDR3 sequence: CASSGDIQETQYF. CDR3 coding DNA: TGTGCCAGCAGCGGGGACATTCAAGAGACCCAGTACTTC.

Here the CDR3 reads CASSLNAQGLDNEQFF. CDR3 nucleotides: TGTGCCAGCAGCCTCAATGCTCAGGGGCTGGACAATGAGCAGTTCTTC. The chain combines TRBV7-3 with TRBJ2-1; TRBD1 might be the D (6 bases). Trimming shortened V by 5 bases and J by 5 bases, and 19 bases separated the two germline ends. The CDR3 is 16 amino acids. Germline V gives CDR1 SGHTA, CDR2 FQGTGA. The whole variable domain, remainder taken from reference TRBV7-3 and TRBJ2-1, is GAGVSQTPSNKVTEKGKYVELRCDPISGHTALYWYRQSLGQGPEFLIYFQGTGAADDSGLPNDRFFAVRPEGSVSTLKIQRTERGDSAVYLCASSLNAQGLDNEQFFGPGTRLTVL.

The genes are TRBV5-6 and TRBJ2-5; TRBD1 matches at 7 bases. CDR1 SGHDT and CDR2 YYEEEE come from the germline V gene. With 0 bases clipped from V and 7 bases from J, the junction kept 3 bases outside the gene matches. The CDR3 sequence is 13 residues long. The CDR3 DNA reads as TGTGCCAGCAGCTTGGGACAGGGCTTGACCCAGTACTTC. It translates to CASSLGQGLTQYF. Full variable domain (rest looked up from reference TRBV5-6 and TRBJ2-5): DAGVTQSPTHLIKTRGQQVTLRCSPKSGHDTVSWYQQALGQGPQFIFQYYEEEERQRGNFPDRFSGHQFPNYSSELNVNALLLGDSALYLCASSLGQGLTQYFGPGTRLLVL.

The chain uses TRBV6-5 and TRBJ2-6; D call uncertain. CDR1 MNHEY and CDR2 SVGAGI come from the germline V gene. CDR3 length equals 15 residues. The V end was cut by 6 bases, the J end by 0 bases, with 9 bases between. The CDR3 DNA is TGTGCCAGCAGCCGAACTATCTCTGGGGCCAACGTCCTGACTTTC. Amino acids: CASSRTISGANVLTF.

This rearrangement joins TRBV10-2 to TRBJ1-1; a possible D gene is TRBD1 (6 bases). Germline CDR1 reads WSHSY; CDR2 reads SAAADI. The CDR3 sequence is 13 residues long. Here the CDR3 DNA reads TGCCTGACCAGCGGGGGCGGAGGGACTGAAGCTTTCTTT. Translation gives CLTSGGGGTEAFF.

This chain connects TRBV9 to TRBJ1-1; 9 bases match TRBD1. Germline assignment: CDR1 SGDLS and CDR2 YYNGEE. J gave up 6 bases and V 3 bases, and 9 bases lay outside the gene matches. The CDR3 consists of 15 residues. CDR3 sequence (DNA): TGTGCCAGCAGCGACGGAACAGGGGGCTACGCTGAAGCTTTCTTT. This sequence encodes CASSDGTGGYAEAFF.

V and J are TRBV6-2 or TRBV6-3 and TRBJ1-2, with a weak D call TRBD1 (6 bases). The V and J ends lost 4 bases and 0 bases respectively, with 9 bases between them. This CDR3 is built from 14 residues. The germline gives CDR1 MNHEY, CDR2 SVGEGT. CDR3 DNA sequence: TGTGCCAGCAGTTCGGGGGGCACTAACTATGGCTACACCTTC. Translation: CASSSGGTNYGYTF.

The genes are TRBV9 and TRBJ2-2, with D perhaps TRBD2 (6 bases). CDR3 length equals 13 residues. V lost 1 base and J lost 7, with 8 bases in between. In germline, CDR1 is SGDLS, CDR2 YYNGEE. The CDR3 DNA sequence: TGTGCCAGCAGCGTACGGGGGAGCGGGGAGCTGTTTTTT. Translated: CASSVRGSGELFF.

DNA for the CDR3: TGTGCCAGCAGCCTTCGGGACACAATTTACTCTGGAAACACCATATATTTT. It yields the protein CASSLRDTIYSGNTIYF. The chain uses TRBV3-1 (or the pseudogene TRBV3-2) and TRBJ1-3, with D maybe TRBD1 (6 bases). Germline CDR1 reads LGHDT; CDR2 reads YNNKEL (reference sequence). The CDR3 is made up of 17 amino acids. Trimming shortened V by 4 bases and J by 0 bases, and 16 bases separated the two germline ends.

The chain combines TRBV3-1 (or the pseudogene TRBV3-2) with TRBJ2-3; 9 nucleotides agree with TRBD1. V lost 2 bases and J lost 3; bases outside the gene matches: 6. The CDR3 contains 16 residues. Germline V CDR1 and CDR2: LGHDT, YNNKEL (reference sequence). CDR3: CASSQRQGGRTDTQYF. The CDR3 DNA sequence: TGTGCCAGCAGCCAACGACAGGGGGGTCGGACAGATACGCAGTATTTT.

The chain links TRBV12-3 or TRBV12-4 to TRBJ1-1; D is ambiguous. V was clipped by 6 bases and J by 2 bases, with 10 bases between them. The CDR3 contains 13 residues. The CDR3: CASRFTDNTEAFF. For the CDR3, the DNA is TGTGCCAGCAGGTTTACAGATAACACTGAAGCTTTCTTT.

The J gene is TRBJ2-3, the V gene TRBV9; TRBD2 is a possible D gene (6 bases). CDR3 length: 14 amino acids. Germline CDR1 reads SGDLS; CDR2 reads YYNGEE. V was pared by 4 bases and J by 2 bases, with 11 bases between. DNA of the CDR3: TGTGCCAGCAGCTCCGGGACTGACACAGATACGCAGTATTTT. Its protein is CASSSGTDTDTQYF.

V is TRBV2 and J is TRBJ1-2; D ambiguous. The V end lost 0 bases, the J end lost 6 bases, and 17 bases lay between the germline ends. Germline V gives CDR1 SNHLY, CDR2 FYNNEI. The CDR3 consists of 16 residues. The CDR3 bases are TGTGCCAGCAGTGAAGCGAGGGCAGTTCTCCCGAATGGCTACACCTTC. It translates to CASSEARAVLPNGYTF.

The rearrangement joins TRBV9 to TRBJ2-5, with 7 bases fitting TRBD1. In germline, CDR1 is SGDLS, CDR2 YYNGEE. There are 15 residues in the CDR3. Unmatched junction bases numbered 7, after V lost 2 bases and J lost 3 bases. The CDR3 loop reads CASSVRPTGEETQYF. For the CDR3, the DNA is TGTGCCAGCAGCGTCCGCCCCACAGGGGAAGAGACCCAGTACTTC. Full variable domain (missing parts from reference TRBV9 and TRBJ2-5): DSGVTQTPKHLITATGQRVTLRCSPRSGDLSVYWYQQSLDQGLQFLIQYYNGEERAKGNILERFSAQQFPDLHSELNLSSLELGDSALYFCASSVRPTGEETQYFGPGTRLLVL.

The V gene is TRBV5-1, the J gene TRBJ2-5; D unclear. The V gene's germline CDR1 is SGHRS and CDR2 YFSETQ. The CDR3 covers 15 residues. Trimming left V 0 bases short and J 0 bases short, with 9 bases between. The DNA of the CDR3 is TGCGCCAGCAGCTTGGATGCGTTCGACCAAGAGACCCAGTACTTC. This gives the protein CASSLDAFDQETQYF. Full variable domain (remainder filled in from reference TRBV5-1 and TRBJ2-5): KAGVTQTPRYLIKTRGQQVTLSCSPISGHRSVSWYQQTPGQGLQFLFEYFSETQRNKGNFPGRFSGRQFSNSRSEMNVSTLELGDSALYLCASSLDAFDQETQYFGPGTRLLVL.

The gene calls are TRBV7-2 and TRBJ1-2; 9 bases are a match to TRBD1. Germline V lookup: CDR1 SGHTA, CDR2 FQGNSA. CDR3 size: 15 residues. The V segment lost 8 bases and the J segment 3 bases; nucleotides outside the gene matches: 10. The CDR3 coding sequence is TGTGCCAGCCTCCGGGACAGGGCTCTAGACTATGGCTACACCTTC. This translates into CASLRDRALDYGYTF.